One sample yielded the 23 T cell receptor beta chains listed below, sequenced in a study of blood T cells in healthy people across ages. Then a second PCR, running roughly 6 to 12 cycles, was carried out with a sample-barcoded 5' primer and a J-beta primer mix. Each CDR3 protein is one row after TCRdb ran MiXCR on the 5' RACE reads. The repertoire holds over 700,000 distinct CDR3 sequences, with roughly 25% as singletons. The same data also went into a second study, on T cells of mothers and their children.

The sample taken for sequencing was blood. The receptors come from a boy aged 5-17 years in good health.

Written as DNA, the CDR3 is TGTGCCAGCAGCTTCCTAATTGTGAATGAGCAGTTCTTC. Amino acid sequence: CASSFLIVNEQFF. The V gene is TRBV5-6, the J gene TRBJ2-1, with no clear D. Looked up from germline, CDR1 is SGHDT and CDR2 is YYEEEE. The CDR3 sequence is 13 residues long. The germline V and J ends were trimmed by 2 bases and 7 bases, with 10 bases remaining between them.

Worth noting for this clonotype: The germline gene is not matched at one end of the junction; a read error may be the cause. The chain uses TRBV19 and TRBJ2-5, with TRBD2 matching over 11 bases. CDR3 size: 14 residues. Germline loops: CDR1 LNHDA, CDR2 SQIVND (reference sequence). The CDR3 sequence: CASNLAGGQETQCF. In DNA form, the CDR3 reads TGTGCCAGTAACCTAGCGGGGGGCCAAGAGACCCAGTGCTTC.

Here the CDR3 reads CSARETGEYNQPQHF. As DNA, the CDR3 is TGCAGTGCTAGAGAAACAGGGGAGTACAATCAGCCCCAGCATTTT. The chain is built from TRBV20-1 and TRBJ1-5, with 7 bases that match TRBD1. Trimming cost V 0 bases and J 3 bases; bases outside gene matches: 5. Germline V gene data show CDR1 as DFQATT and CDR2 as SNEGSKA (reference sequence). The CDR3 loop spans 15 amino acids.

This sequence joins TRBV5-1 and TRBJ2-5, with D hard to call. This CDR3 has 15 amino acids. Germline lookup yields CDR1 SGHRS and CDR2 YFSETQ. V was shortened by 4 bases and J by 0 bases, with 13 bases between the two germline ends. DNA of the CDR3: TGCGCCAGCAGCCTAACAGCACCCTACCAAGAGACCCAGTACTTC. Translating it yields CASSLTAPYQETQYF. Based on the CDR3 plus reference TRBV5-1 and TRBJ2-5, the full variable domain is KAGVTQTPRYLIKTRGQQVTLSCSPISGHRSVSWYQQTPGQGLQFLFEYFSETQRNKGNFPGRFSGRQFSNSRSEMNVSTLELGDSALYLCASSLTAPYQETQYFGPGTRLLVL.

The chain combines TRBV3-1 with TRBJ1-4; D gene uncertain. CDR1 is LGHDT, CDR2 YNNKEL, per germline (reference sequence). Between the trimmed V and J ends, which lost 0 bases and 7 bases, there was a span of 9 bases. The CDR3 covers 14 residues. The CDR3 nucleotides are TGTGCCAGCAGCCAAGACACCTCGACTGAAAAACTGTTTTTT. It encodes CASSQDTSTEKLFF. Looking up the rest from reference TRBV3-1 and TRBJ1-4 gives the full variable domain: DTAVSQTPKYLVTQMGNDKSIKCEQNLGHDTMYWYKQDSKKFLKIMFSYNNKELIINETVPNRFSPKSPDKAHLNLHINSLELGDSAVYFCASSQDTSTEKLFFGSGTQLSVL.

This clonotype was picked up a small number of times. V and J are TRBV12-3 or TRBV12-4 and TRBJ1-2; TRBD1 matches 10 bases. The CDR3 is made up of 14 amino acids. J was trimmed by 7 bases and V by 5 bases; bases with no gene match: 7. The CDR3 is CASSPPGQGLGYTF. The CDR3 nucleotides are TGTGCCAGCAGTCCTCCGGGACAGGGGCTTGGCTACACCTTC.

The V and J genes are TRBV29-1 and TRBJ2-1; 9 bases are shared with TRBD2. After removal of 5 bases from V and 1 base from J, the junction contained 6 bases not matched to a gene. The CDR3 covers 15 residues. Germline CDR1 and CDR2: SQVTM and ANQGSEA. CDR3 residues: CSVYIAGDSYNEQFF. CDR3 DNA sequence: TGCAGCGTTTACATAGCGGGAGATTCCTACAATGAGCAGTTCTTC.

This clonotype was found a few times. This chain links TRBV7-6 with TRBJ2-2, with 13 positions matching TRBD2. J was trimmed by 6 bases and V by 5 bases; bases with no gene match: 6. The germline V gene has CDR1 SGHVS and CDR2 FNYEAQ. CDR3 length: 16 residues. CDR3 region: CASSPGLAGASGELFF. The CDR3 DNA reads as TGTGCCAGCAGCCCCGGACTAGCGGGGGCGTCCGGGGAGCTGTTTTTT.

The CDR3 region is CSAGKGADYGYTF. The CDR3, as DNA: TGCAGCGCCGGGAAGGGGGCGGACTATGGCTACACCTTC. This chain connects TRBV29-1 to TRBJ1-2; 7 bases are shared with TRBD1. The J segment lost 3 bases and the V segment lost 7 bases, leaving 8 bases of the junction unmatched. The CDR3 is made up of 13 amino acids. Germline CDR1 is SQVTM and CDR2 is ANQGSEA.

This clonotype was counted a few times. The chain has TRBV4-2 and TRBJ1-6; maybe TRBD1 (5 bases). Germline CDR1 is LGHNA and CDR2 is YNFKEQ. Trimming took 0 bases from V and 6 from J, leaving 6 bases between them. The CDR3 is made up of 14 amino acids. The CDR3 bases are TGTGCCAGCAGCCAAGACGGGGCTAATTCACCCCTCCACTTT. Amino acids: CASSQDGANSPLHF.

This clonotype appeared a single time. The V call is TRBV29-1, the J call TRBJ2-1; D call uncertain. CDR3 length equals 13 residues. Trimming pared 3 bases from V and 5 bases from J, leaving 11 bases between. Germline loops: CDR1 SQVTM, CDR2 ANQGSEA. The CDR3 nucleotides read TGCAGCGTTGAGGTAAACAGAGACAATGAGCAGTTCTTC. Amino acid sequence: CSVEVNRDNEQFF.

V and J are TRBV7-2 and TRBJ1-1; maybe TRBD1 (5 bases). The germline V gene has CDR1 SGHTA and CDR2 FQGNSA. This CDR3 has 17 residues. V was pared by 5 bases and J by 4 bases, with 23 bases between. This CDR3 reads CASSPSGQGLLGTEAFF. Written as DNA, the CDR3 is TGTGCCAGCAGCCCCTCCGGTCAGGGTCTCTTAGGCACTGAAGCTTTCTTT.

This clonotype came up a few times. This chain uses TRBV29-1 with TRBJ2-3; TRBD2 matches at 7 bases. Germline V CDR1 and CDR2: SQVTM, ANQGSEA. The CDR3 totals 16 residues. J lost 2 bases, V lost 3 bases, and 11 bases had no gene match. The DNA of the CDR3 is TGCAGCGTTGAGAGGTCACTGAGCGGGGTCACAGATACGCAGTATTTT. Protein product: CSVERSLSGVTDTQYF.

J is TRBJ2-1 and V is TRBV5-1, with a possible D match to TRBD2 (6 bases). The CDR3 runs 17 residues. Trimming took off 2 bases at V and 3 bases at J, with 18 bases between the two ends. Germline assignment: CDR1 SGHRS and CDR2 YFSETQ. The CDR3 bases are TGCGCCAGCAGCTTTGGCCAAGGCCTAGCGAGCTACAATGAGCAGTTCTTC. Protein product: CASSFGQGLASYNEQFF.

This clonotype was recorded a few times. This sequence joins TRBV3-1 and TRBJ2-5, with D possibly TRBD1 on 5 matching bases. The DNA matches TRBJ2-1 better at its end, which makes the J call doubtful. Germline V CDR1 and CDR2: LGHDT, YNNKEL (reference sequence). The CDR3 totals 14 residues. The CDR3 coding sequence is TGTGCCAGCGAAGGGCTACAGGCCTTCGGGGAGCAGTTCTTC. Translating it yields CASEGLQAFGEQFF.

This clonotype was picked up a small number of times. V usage is TRBV20-1 and J usage is TRBJ2-2, with 9 bases identical to TRBD2. V was pared by 3 bases and J by 6 bases, with 8 bases of the junction left unmatched. Germline assignment: CDR1 DFQATT and CDR2 SNEGSKA (reference sequence). The CDR3 is 15 residues long. The CDR3 protein is CSARSGGRVAGELFF. The CDR3 bases are TGCAGTGCTAGGTCCGGCGGGAGGGTAGCCGGGGAGCTGTTTTTT.

There are a few counts of this clonotype. The rearrangement joins TRBV13 to TRBJ2-5, with 10 bases that match TRBD1. CDR3 length: 12 amino acids. V lost 5 bases and J lost 13; bases outside the gene matches: 7. Per germline, CDR1 PRHDT and CDR2 FYEKMQ (reference sequence). The CDR3 DNA sequence: TGTGCCAGCAGCGCCGGGACAGGGGCCCGGTACTTC. Translating gives CASSAGTGARYF.

V and J are TRBV4-3 and TRBJ2-1; D unresolved. V lost 0 bases, J lost 4 bases, and 7 bases lay in between. Looked up from germline, CDR1 is LGHNA and CDR2 is YSLEER. This CDR3 has 14 residues. CDR3 in amino acids: CASSQEEKYNEQFF. The DNA of the CDR3 is TGCGCCAGCAGCCAAGAGGAGAAATACAATGAGCAGTTCTTC.

This clonotype was observed a few times. The chain combines TRBV7-6 with TRBJ2-5; D is undetermined. Looked up from germline, CDR1 is SGHVS and CDR2 is FNYEAQ. This CDR3 contains 15 residues. V was trimmed by 1 base and J by 2 bases, leaving 11 bases between them. DNA for the CDR3: TGTGCCAGCAGCTTAGACGGTACCCGGCAAGAGACCCAGTACTTC. Its protein product is CASSLDGTRQETQYF.

The chain is built from TRBV13 and TRBJ2-2; D might be TRBD2 (6 bases). Trimming shortened V by 3 bases and J by 7 bases, and 12 bases separated the two germline ends. CDR1 PRHDT and CDR2 FYEKMQ come from the germline V gene (reference sequence). The CDR3 has 14 residues. The chain's CDR3 is CASSFGGVNGELFF. The CDR3 nucleotides are TGTGCCAGCAGCTTTGGAGGGGTGAACGGGGAGCTGTTTTTT. Complete variable domain (other parts from reference TRBV13 and TRBJ2-2): AAGVIQSPRHLIKEKRETATLKCYPIPRHDTVYWYQQGPGQDPQFLISFYEKMQSDKGSIPDRFSAQQFSDYHSELNMSSLELGDSALYFCASSFGGVNGELFFGEGSRLTVL.

Turning to this clonotype: A much larger clonotype is one base distant, so this may be a read error. In nucleotides, the CDR3 is TGTGCCAGCAGCTTAGGGACTCCAGAGACCCAGTACTTC. It yields the protein CASSLGTPETQYF. V usage is TRBV7-9 and J usage is TRBJ2-5; D might be TRBD2 (5 bases). In germline, CDR1 is SEHNR, CDR2 FQNEAQ (reference sequence). Trimming took 1 base from V and 4 from J, leaving 7 bases between them. The CDR3 is 13 residues long.

The chain couples TRBV5-1 to TRBJ2-7, with D possibly being TRBD1 (6 bases). The CDR3 runs to 13 residues. Trimming pared 5 bases from V and 2 bases from J, leaving 11 bases between. The V gene's germline CDR1 is SGHRS and CDR2 YFSETQ. CDR3 sequence reads: CASSSGDTYEQYF. In DNA, the CDR3 is TGCGCCAGCAGTTCAGGGGACACCTACGAGCAGTACTTC.

This clonotype was seen just once. V usage is TRBV29-1 and J usage is TRBJ2-7; weak D call: TRBD1 (6 bases). With 3 bases removed from V and 3 bases from J, the gap between germline ends came to 12 bases. Germline V gene data show CDR1 as SQVTM and CDR2 as ANQGSEA. This CDR3 has 13 residues. The CDR3 bases are TGCAGCGTTGAGTTAGGGGGAAGCTACGAGCAGTACTTC. As protein: CSVELGGSYEQYF.